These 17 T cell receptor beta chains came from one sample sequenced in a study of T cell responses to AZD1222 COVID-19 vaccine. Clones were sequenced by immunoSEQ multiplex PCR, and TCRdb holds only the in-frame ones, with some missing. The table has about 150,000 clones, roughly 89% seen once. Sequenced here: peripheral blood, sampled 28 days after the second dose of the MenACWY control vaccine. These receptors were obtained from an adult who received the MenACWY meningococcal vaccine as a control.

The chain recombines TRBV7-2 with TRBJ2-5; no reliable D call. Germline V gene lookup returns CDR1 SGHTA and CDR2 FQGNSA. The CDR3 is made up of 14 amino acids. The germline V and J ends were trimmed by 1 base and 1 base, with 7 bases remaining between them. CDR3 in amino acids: CASSLGLSQETQYF. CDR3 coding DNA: TGTGCCAGCAGCTTAGGGCTATCCCAAGAGACCCAGTACTTC.

The CDR3 spells CASSSGLAGLYEQYF. The CDR3 coding sequence is TGCGCCAGCAGCTCCGGACTAGCGGGCCTTTACGAGCAGTACTTC. V gene TRBV5-1 combines with J gene TRBJ2-7; 11 nucleotides match TRBD2. The CDR3 spans 15 residues. Germline V gene lookup returns CDR1 SGHRS and CDR2 YFSETQ. Trimming removed 3 bases from V and 4 bases from J; junction bases left unmatched: 6.

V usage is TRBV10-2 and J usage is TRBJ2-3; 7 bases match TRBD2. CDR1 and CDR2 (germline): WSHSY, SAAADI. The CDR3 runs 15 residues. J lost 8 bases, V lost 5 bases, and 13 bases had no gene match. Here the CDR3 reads CASSRGMAGDGTQYF. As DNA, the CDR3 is TGCGCCAGCAGTCGTGGGATGGCGGGAGACGGTACGCAGTATTTT.

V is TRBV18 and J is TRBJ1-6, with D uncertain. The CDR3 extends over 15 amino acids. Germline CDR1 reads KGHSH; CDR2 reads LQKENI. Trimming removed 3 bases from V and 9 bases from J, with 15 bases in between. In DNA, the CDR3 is TGTGCCAGCTCACCCTCGGGTCTCATTCCTTCACCCCTCCACTTT. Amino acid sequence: CASSPSGLIPSPLHF.

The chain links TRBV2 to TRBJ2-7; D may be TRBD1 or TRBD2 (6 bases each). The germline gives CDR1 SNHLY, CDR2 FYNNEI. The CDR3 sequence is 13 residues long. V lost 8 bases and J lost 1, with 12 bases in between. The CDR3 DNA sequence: TGTGCCAGCGCCGAGGGGGGTTCCTACGAGCAGTACTTC. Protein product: CASAEGGSYEQYF.

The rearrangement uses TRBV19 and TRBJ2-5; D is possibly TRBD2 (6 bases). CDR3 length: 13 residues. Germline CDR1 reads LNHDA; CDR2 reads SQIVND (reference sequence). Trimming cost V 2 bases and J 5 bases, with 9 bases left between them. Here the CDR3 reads CASSITSRETQYF. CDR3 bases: TGTGCCAGTAGTATAACTAGCAGGGAGACCCAGTACTTC.

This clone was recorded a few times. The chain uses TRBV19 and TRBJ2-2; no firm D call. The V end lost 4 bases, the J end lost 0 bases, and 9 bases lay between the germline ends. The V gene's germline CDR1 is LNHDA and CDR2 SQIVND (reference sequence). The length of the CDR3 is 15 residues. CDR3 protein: CASSRRQTNTGELFF. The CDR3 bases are TGTGCCAGTAGTAGGCGTCAGACGAACACCGGGGAGCTGTTTTTT.

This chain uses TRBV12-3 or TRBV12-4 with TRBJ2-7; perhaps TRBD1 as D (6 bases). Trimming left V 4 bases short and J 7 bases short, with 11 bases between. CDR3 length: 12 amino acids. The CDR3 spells CASSSHREEQYF. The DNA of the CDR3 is TGTGCCAGCAGTTCGCACAGGGAGGAGCAGTACTTC.

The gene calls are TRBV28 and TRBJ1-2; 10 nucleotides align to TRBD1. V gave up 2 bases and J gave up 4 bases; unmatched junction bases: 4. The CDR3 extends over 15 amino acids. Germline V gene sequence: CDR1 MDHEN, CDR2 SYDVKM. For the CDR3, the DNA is TGTGCCAGCAGTTTAGTGGACAGGGGGTCCTATGGCTACACCTTC. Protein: CASSLVDRGSYGYTF.

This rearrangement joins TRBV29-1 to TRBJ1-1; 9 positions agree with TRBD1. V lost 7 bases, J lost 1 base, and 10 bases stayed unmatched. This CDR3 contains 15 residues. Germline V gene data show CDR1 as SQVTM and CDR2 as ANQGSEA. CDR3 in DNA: TGCAGCGCAGCGGGGGGACAGGGTGAGAACACTGAAGCTTTCTTT. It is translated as CSAAGGQGENTEAFF.

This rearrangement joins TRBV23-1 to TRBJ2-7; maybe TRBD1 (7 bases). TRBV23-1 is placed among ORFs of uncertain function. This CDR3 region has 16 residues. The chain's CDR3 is CTNRRGKEEGAYEQYF. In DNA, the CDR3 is TGCACCAACAGGAGAGGTAAGGAGGAGGGGGCATACGAGCAGTACTTC.

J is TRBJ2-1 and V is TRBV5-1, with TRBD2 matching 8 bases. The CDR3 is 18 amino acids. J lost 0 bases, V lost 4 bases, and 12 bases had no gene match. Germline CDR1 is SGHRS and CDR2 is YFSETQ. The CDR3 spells CASSPGLVGVSSYNEQFF. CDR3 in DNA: TGCGCCAGCAGCCCGGGACTAGTGGGGGTTAGCTCCTACAATGAGCAGTTCTTC.

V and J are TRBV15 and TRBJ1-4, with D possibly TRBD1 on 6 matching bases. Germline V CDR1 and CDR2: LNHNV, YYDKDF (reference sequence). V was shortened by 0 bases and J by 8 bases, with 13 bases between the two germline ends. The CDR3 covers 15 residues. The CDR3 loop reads CATSRDRGGEEKLFF. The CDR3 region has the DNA TGTGCCACCAGCAGAGACAGGGGTGGGGAAGAAAAACTGTTTTTT.

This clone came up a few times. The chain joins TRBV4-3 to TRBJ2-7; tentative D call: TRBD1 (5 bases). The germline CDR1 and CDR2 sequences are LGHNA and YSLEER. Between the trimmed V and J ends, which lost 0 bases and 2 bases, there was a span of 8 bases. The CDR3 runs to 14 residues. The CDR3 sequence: CASSQEKGPYEQYF. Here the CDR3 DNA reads TGCGCCAGCAGCCAAGAGAAGGGGCCCTACGAGCAGTACTTC.

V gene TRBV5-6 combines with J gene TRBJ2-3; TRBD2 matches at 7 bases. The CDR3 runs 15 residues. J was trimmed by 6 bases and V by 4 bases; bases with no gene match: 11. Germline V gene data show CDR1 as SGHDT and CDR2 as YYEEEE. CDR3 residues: CASSPRGMGFDTQYF. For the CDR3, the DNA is TGTGCCAGCAGCCCGCGGGGGATGGGGTTTGATACGCAGTATTTT. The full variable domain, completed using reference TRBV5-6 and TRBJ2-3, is DAGVTQSPTHLIKTRGQQVTLRCSPKSGHDTVSWYQQALGQGPQFIFQYYEEEERQRGNFPDRFSGHQFPNYSSELNVNALLLGDSALYLCASSPRGMGFDTQYFGPGTRLTVL.

Here the CDR3 DNA reads TGTGCCAGCAGTACACAGCCGACTAACATTCAGTACTTC. It is translated as CASSTQPTNIQYF. The V gene is TRBV27, the J gene TRBJ2-4, with D uncertain. In germline, CDR1 is MNHEY, CDR2 SMNVEV (reference sequence). V lost 5 bases to trimming and J lost 7 bases, with 12 bases between them. CDR3 length: 13 amino acids.

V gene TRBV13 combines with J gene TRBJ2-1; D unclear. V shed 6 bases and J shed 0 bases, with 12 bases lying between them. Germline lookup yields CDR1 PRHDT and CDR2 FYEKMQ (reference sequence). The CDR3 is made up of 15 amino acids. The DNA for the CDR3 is TGTGCCAGCAGTCAGAGCGCAAGCTCCTACAATGAGCAGTTCTTC. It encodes CASSQSASSYNEQFF.